This TCR beta chain appears in the sequencing data of a study of cytomegalovirus exposure and HLA in healthy donors. Study-wide results and caveats: The authors listed about 170 TCR beta chains as cytomegalovirus-associated. A few of the chains that were CMV-associated were confirmed in vitro to be specific for CMV antigens.

The PCR employed 60 Vbeta primers together with 13 Jbeta primers. Using immunoSEQ multiplex PCR, the repertoire was profiled, and TCRdb retains in-frame clones only, with some absent. The sample records some 120,000 clones, over 60% being singletons. V was cut by 0 bases and J by 5 bases, with 11 bases left in between. The CDR3 extends over 14 amino acids. Per the germline V gene, CDR1 is SGDLS and CDR2 is YYNGEE. Comment on this clone: Its specificity is unknown.

V is TRBV9 and J is TRBJ1-1, with D perhaps matching TRBD1 (6 bases). This TCR was sampled from a man in his thirties or forties in good health and CMV-seropositive. Material: PBMCs. The CDR3 loop is CASSVGWTDTEAFF. In DNA, the CDR3 is TGTGCCAGCAGCGTAGGGTGGACAGATACTGAAGCTTTCTTT.